The next 20 T cell receptor beta chains were all read from a single sample in a study of monozygotic twins with inflammatory bowel disease. TCRdb re-called the 5' RACE reads and catalogs CDR3 proteins one per entry, DNA excluded. The sample includes more than 350,000 distinct CDR3 sequences. The sequenced material came from blood. These receptors all come from a human donor with ulcerative colitis or Crohn's disease, or a healthy co-twin of an affected twin (not recorded which).

CDR3 sequence reads: CASSLGGATNQPQHF. V gene TRBV18 combines with J gene TRBJ1-5; the TRBD1 assignment by TCRdb is unverifiable without DNA. This CDR3 is 15 amino acids long. Per germline, CDR1 KGHSH and CDR2 LQKENI. Using reference TRBV18 and TRBJ1-5 for the parts outside the CDR3, the full variable domain is NAGVMQNPRHLVRRRGQEARLRCSPMKGHSHVYWYRQLPEEGLKFMVYLQKENIIDESGMPKERFSAEFPKEGPSILRIQQVVRGDSAAYFCASSLGGATNQPQHFGDGTRLSIL.

V and J are TRBV4-2 and TRBJ2-1. The CDR3 loop spans 17 amino acids. Germline V CDR1 and CDR2: LGHNA, YNFKEQ. CDR3 region: CASSQLLVSAFDNEQFF.

The chain recombines TRBV7-8 with TRBJ2-7; TCRdb's D call of TRBD1 is untestable without DNA. The V gene's germline CDR1 is SGHVS and CDR2 FQNEAQ. CDR3 length equals 14 residues. The CDR3 reads CASRTGTANYEQYF.

The chain is built from TRBV6-5 and TRBJ1-1; with no DNA, the TCRdb D assignment of TRBD1 cannot be verified. CDR1 is MNHEY and CDR2 is SVGAGI in the germline V gene. The CDR3 spans 13 residues. The CDR3 sequence is CASSHPGTHEAFF.

The chain is built from TRBV5-5 and TRBJ2-2; TCRdb lists TRBD2, though no DNA is available to test this call. Per the germline V gene, CDR1 is SGHKS and CDR2 is YYEKEE (reference sequence). The CDR3 is made up of 15 amino acids. The CDR3 loop reads CASSFSGHNTGELFF.

V is TRBV7-2 and J is TRBJ1-2; TCRdb's D call of TRBD1 is untestable without DNA. The CDR3 is 13 amino acids. CDR1 SGHTA and CDR2 FQGNSA come from the germline V gene. CDR3 loop: CASSPPQGGDYTF.

The chain joins TRBV25-1 to TRBJ2-2; TCRdb's D gene call, TRBD2, goes unchecked for lack of DNA. Germline assignment: CDR1 MGHDK and CDR2 SYGVNS. The length of the CDR3 is 16 residues. CDR3 amino acids: CASSEWTALGPGELFF.

The rearrangement uses TRBV20-1 and TRBJ2-2; no DNA is available, so the TRBD2 call from TCRdb remains unchecked. The CDR3 has 16 amino acids. CDR1 and CDR2 from the germline V gene are DFQATT and SNEGSKA (reference sequence). This CDR3 is CSASKVLRRDTGELFF.

The chain carries TRBV12-3 or TRBV12-4 and TRBJ2-7; without DNA, the TCRdb call of TRBD1 cannot be checked. There are 14 residues in the CDR3. The CDR3: CASSLAGAGYEQYF.

CDR3: CSGDALGELFF. The rearrangement joins TRBV29-1 to TRBJ2-2; TCRdb indicates TRBD1, and absent DNA this call remains unverified. Germline CDR1 is SQVTM and CDR2 is ANQGSEA. There are 11 residues in the CDR3.

The chain couples TRBV20-1 to TRBJ1-5; TCRdb's D gene call, TRBD1, goes unchecked for lack of DNA. The germline CDR1 and CDR2 sequences are DFQATT and SNEGSKA (reference sequence). This CDR3 has 14 residues. The CDR3 protein is CSATRGGSNQPQHF.

The CDR3: CSARAPRTSGNPIYEQYF. The chain is built from TRBV20-1 and TRBJ2-7; the D call of TRBD2 rests on TCRdb alone, since no DNA is present to check it. The CDR3 spans 18 residues. From germline, CDR1 is DFQATT and CDR2 SNEGSKA (reference sequence).

This chain connects TRBV14 to TRBJ2-6. The CDR3 covers 13 residues. Germline V CDR1 and CDR2: SGHDN, FVKESK. CDR3 amino acids: CASSISGANVLTF.

The gene calls are TRBV6-5 and TRBJ1-1. Germline values: CDR1 MNHEY, CDR2 SVGAGI. CDR3 size: 14 residues. CDR3 in amino acids: CASSYSSANTEAFF.

The V and J genes are TRBV7-2 and TRBJ2-7; the TCRdb D gene call, TRBD1, has no DNA to confirm it. Per the germline V gene, CDR1 is SGHTA and CDR2 is FQGNSA. CDR3 length equals 14 residues. The CDR3 here is CASRTGTGSYEQYF.

CDR3 sequence reads: CASSTTGVQHTEAFF. This chain uses TRBV19 with TRBJ1-1; no DNA is available, so the TRBD1 call from TCRdb remains unchecked. The CDR3 sequence is 15 residues long. Germline CDR1 reads LNHDA; CDR2 reads SQIVND (reference sequence).

The CDR3 loop is CATSEGYEQYF. The rearrangement links TRBV24-1 to TRBJ2-7. The germline V gene encodes CDR1 KGHDR and CDR2 SFDVKD. This CDR3 has 11 amino acids.

The rearrangement joins TRBV28 to TRBJ2-1; absent DNA, TCRdb's TRBD2 call cannot be checked. CDR3 size: 14 residues. Germline CDR1 MDHEN, CDR2 SYDVKM. CDR3: CASRLAAHYNEQFF.

CDR3 region: CASSYQPLGEQYF. The V gene is TRBV12-3 or TRBV12-4, the J gene TRBJ2-7. There are 13 residues in the CDR3.

The J gene is TRBJ2-5, the V gene TRBV12-3 or TRBV12-4; TCRdb's D gene call, TRBD1, goes unchecked for lack of DNA. The CDR3 loop spans 15 amino acids. The CDR3: CASSFQGSYQETQYF.